The 29 T cell receptor beta chains below come from one sample, sequenced in a study of Ad26.COV2.S vaccination and SARS-CoV-2 variants. Described treatment: about 20 received Ad26.COV2.S at low or high dose, single or two shots; 5 received placebo; per-sample allocation not given. Collection of samples fell on day 63 after the first vaccine or placebo injection. Assay used: immunoSEQ multiplex PCR; TCRdb lists only in-frame clones, some missing. The sample yields over 400,000 clones, about 90% seen once. Sequencing was performed on peripheral blood, taken in a trial of Ad26.COV2.S vaccine versus placebo. These receptors all come from a person aged 18-65 years who received the Ad26.COV2.S COVID-19 vaccine or a placebo.

V usage is TRBV7-2 and J usage is TRBJ2-4; TRBD1 agrees at 7 bases. From germline, CDR1 is SGHTA and CDR2 FQGNSA. Trimming cost V 1 base and J 4 bases; bases outside gene matches: 10. This CDR3 comprises 17 residues. This CDR3 reads CASSLGSTGTVKNIQYF. As DNA, the CDR3 is TGTGCCAGCAGCTTAGGGAGCACAGGGACAGTGAAAAACATTCAGTACTTC.

This chain uses TRBV6-6 with TRBJ1-3; a possible D gene is TRBD1 (5 bases). V was trimmed by 2 bases and J by 4 bases, leaving 9 bases between them. This CDR3 region has 14 residues. Germline V gene lookup returns CDR1 MNHNY and CDR2 SVGAGI (reference sequence). The CDR3 nucleotides read TGTGCCAGCAGTTACCCGGGGGTAGGAAACACCATATATTTT. It translates to CASSYPGVGNTIYF.

The rearrangement uses TRBV4-2 and TRBJ1-1; D might be TRBD1 (6 bases). Trimming shortened V by 7 bases and J by 4 bases, and 13 bases separated the two germline ends. This CDR3 has 13 residues. Germline CDR1 is LGHNA and CDR2 is YNFKEQ. The CDR3: CASTGGRGTEAFF. The CDR3 coding sequence is TGTGCCAGCACCGGGGGGCGCGGCACTGAAGCTTTCTTT.

This clone was counted once. V and J are TRBV11-2 and TRBJ2-3; D unclear. CDR3 length equals 15 residues. The V gene lost 0 bases and the J gene lost 0 bases, with 7 bases spanning the gap. Germline CDR1 and CDR2: SGHAT and FQNNGV. The CDR3 here is CASSLEGTSTDTQYF. The CDR3, as DNA: TGTGCCAGCAGCTTAGAGGGCACGAGCACAGATACGCAGTATTTT.

The chain employs TRBV18 and TRBJ2-7, with D possibly TRBD1 on 5 matching bases. CDR1 KGHSH and CDR2 LQKENI come from the germline V gene. V shed 3 bases and J shed 6 bases, with 18 bases lying between them. The CDR3 covers 15 residues. CDR3 coding DNA: TGTGCCAGCTCACCCGTAGGACAAAGACTTACCGAGCAGTACTTC. Its protein is CASSPVGQRLTEQYF.

This clone occurred a few times. V gene TRBV7-9 combines with J gene TRBJ2-7, with D possibly being TRBD2 (6 bases). Germline V lookup: CDR1 SEHNR, CDR2 FQNEAQ (reference sequence). The CDR3 is 14 residues long. Trimming removed 5 bases at V and 2 bases at J, with 13 bases between. CDR3 sequence: CASSPWGEAYEQYF. The CDR3 region has the DNA TGTGCCAGCAGCCCTTGGGGGGAAGCCTACGAGCAGTACTTC.

The gene calls are TRBV3-1 (or the pseudogene TRBV3-2) and TRBJ1-3, with a tentative D call TRBD1 (5 bases). The CDR3 extends over 18 amino acids. Germline V gene data show CDR1 as LGHDT and CDR2 as YNNKEL (reference sequence). V gave up 2 bases and J gave up 1 base, with 18 bases separating them. The CDR3 DNA is TGTGCCAGCAGCCAATTTCCCGCAGGGTATAATTCTGGAAACACCATATATTTT. Amino acid sequence: CASSQFPAGYNSGNTIYF.

J is TRBJ2-7 and V is TRBV5-6; D might be TRBD1 (6 bases). V was pared by 4 bases and J by 0 bases, with 8 bases between. The CDR3 contains 13 residues. CDR1 is SGHDT and CDR2 is YYEEEE in the germline V gene. CDR3 residues: CASSRQDSYEQYF. CDR3 coding DNA: TGTGCCAGCAGCCGACAGGACTCCTACGAGCAGTACTTC.

This clone came up once. This chain uses TRBV28 with TRBJ2-2; perhaps TRBD2 as D (6 bases). The CDR3 contains 12 residues. Germline V gene lookup returns CDR1 MDHEN and CDR2 SYDVKM. V was cut by 8 bases and J by 9 bases, with 13 bases left in between. CDR3 coding DNA: TGTGCCAGCGGGCGGGGCGCGAGGGAGCTGTTTTTT. Translating it yields CASGRGARELFF.

A single count supports this clone. The J gene is TRBJ2-3, the V gene TRBV13; 13 nucleotides agree with TRBD2. V was pared by 0 bases and J by 6 bases, with 3 bases of the junction left unmatched. The CDR3 extends over 16 amino acids. Germline CDR1 and CDR2: PRHDT and FYEKMQ (reference sequence). CDR3 nucleotides: TGTGCCAGCAGCTTAGGCTCGGGACTAGCGGGGGATACGCAGTATTTT. Translating it yields CASSLGSGLAGDTQYF. The full variable domain, rest sourced from reference TRBV13 and TRBJ2-3, is AAGVIQSPRHLIKEKRETATLKCYPIPRHDTVYWYQQGPGQDPQFLISFYEKMQSDKGSIPDRFSAQQFSDYHSELNMSSLELGDSALYFCASSLGSGLAGDTQYFGPGTRLTVL.

The chain is built from TRBV28 and TRBJ1-2; D unclear. CDR1 and CDR2 from the germline V gene are MDHEN and SYDVKM. Deletions cut 3 bases from V and 8 bases from J, with 16 bases between. CDR3 size: 14 residues. Here the CDR3 DNA reads TGTGCCAGCAGTTTGGTTCAGAGCTTTTTCGGCTACACCTTC. Its translation: CASSLVQSFFGYTF.

V usage is TRBV6-2 or TRBV6-3 and J usage is TRBJ2-1, with 12 bases fitting TRBD2. The CDR3 consists of 16 residues. CDR1 is MNHEY and CDR2 is SVGEGT in the germline V gene. V dropped 6 bases and J dropped 6; count of bases not matched to a gene: 9. The CDR3 region has the DNA TGTGCCAGCAGCCCGGCATCTAGCGGGAGGGTCAATGAGCAGTTCTTC. Encoded protein: CASSPASSGRVNEQFF.

V is TRBV28 and J is TRBJ2-2, with no clear D. The germline V gene has CDR1 MDHEN and CDR2 SYDVKM. V was trimmed by 2 bases and J by 4 bases, leaving 5 bases between them. The CDR3 runs to 13 residues. The CDR3 spells CASSLPSTGELFF. CDR3 coding DNA: TGTGCCAGCAGTTTACCCAGCACCGGGGAGCTGTTTTTT. Full variable domain (missing parts from reference TRBV28 and TRBJ2-2): DVKVTQSSRYLVKRTGEKVFLECVQDMDHENMFWYRQDPGLGLRLIYFSYDVKMKEKGDIPEGYSVSREKKERFSLILESASTNQTSMYLCASSLPSTGELFFGEGSRLTVL.

The chain is built from TRBV4-1 and TRBJ2-7; 9 bases agree with TRBD1. The CDR3 spans 14 residues. V was pared by 5 bases and J by 3 bases, with 5 bases of the junction left unmatched. The germline gives CDR1 MGHRA, CDR2 YSYEKL. The CDR3 here is CASSSRDRVYEQYF. The CDR3 nucleotides read TGCGCCAGCAGCTCGCGGGACAGGGTCTACGAGCAGTACTTC.

The chain joins TRBV10-3 to TRBJ1-1, with TRBD1 matching over 7 bases. The CDR3 extends over 12 amino acids. The germline CDR1 and CDR2 sequences are ENHRY and SYGVKD. J gave up 4 bases and V 8 bases, and 4 bases lay outside the gene matches. CDR3 amino acids: CAIGSGGTEAFF. The CDR3 DNA reads TGTGCCATCGGTTCAGGGGGCACTGAAGCTTTCTTT.

This chain uses TRBV19 with TRBJ2-1; 11 bases align to TRBD2. The CDR3 consists of 15 residues. Trimming at V came to 5 bases and at J to 4 bases, leaving 4 bases not matched to a gene. Per the germline V gene, CDR1 is LNHDA and CDR2 is SQIVND (reference sequence). The chain's CDR3 is CASSSLAGGYNEQFF. The CDR3 DNA sequence: TGTGCCAGTAGTTCTCTAGCGGGAGGTTACAATGAGCAGTTCTTC.

V is TRBV27 and J is TRBJ2-1; 7 nucleotides line up with TRBD2. The length of the CDR3 is 15 residues. The trim removed 3 bases at V and 4 bases at J, leaving 6 bases unmatched. The V gene's germline CDR1 is MNHEY and CDR2 SMNVEV (reference sequence). CDR3 amino acids: CASSFVPGGYNEQFF. CDR3 in DNA: TGTGCCAGCAGTTTCGTACCGGGAGGATACAATGAGCAGTTCTTC.

This clone was seen once. This chain links TRBV9 with TRBJ2-2; D uncertain. The germline CDR1 and CDR2 sequences are SGDLS and YYNGEE. V lost 0 bases and J lost 7, with 7 bases in between. This CDR3 is 13 amino acids long. CDR3 nucleotides: TGTGCCAGCAGCGTAGCGCTCCACGGGGAGCTGTTTTTT. Its protein is CASSVALHGELFF. The whole variable domain, filled in from reference TRBV9 and TRBJ2-2, reads DSGVTQTPKHLITATGQRVTLRCSPRSGDLSVYWYQQSLDQGLQFLIQYYNGEERAKGNILERFSAQQFPDLHSELNLSSLELGDSALYFCASSVALHGELFFGEGSRLTVL.

The chain carries TRBV7-6 and TRBJ2-5, with TRBD1 matching over 8 bases. This CDR3 has 17 residues. Germline V gene data show CDR1 as SGHVS and CDR2 as FNYEAQ. Trimming at V came to 5 bases and at J to 4 bases, leaving 15 bases not matched to a gene. The CDR3 bases are TGTGCCAGCAGCCGCCATGACCTAAGGACAGGGATAGAGACCCAGTACTTC. Protein sequence: CASSRHDLRTGIETQYF.

The chain employs TRBV6-2 or TRBV6-3 and TRBJ2-3; D not certain. The CDR3 consists of 15 residues. V shed 2 bases and J shed 6 bases, with 15 bases lying between them. Per germline, CDR1 MNHEY and CDR2 SVGEGT. The CDR3 nucleotides are TGTGCCAGCAGTTACAACTGGGGAATTTCGGATACGCAGTATTTT. Protein sequence: CASSYNWGISDTQYF.

CDR3 in DNA: TGTGCCAGCACCCGTCGGGGGAGAGTGGGAGAGACCCAGTACTTC. It translates to CASTRRGRVGETQYF. The chain combines TRBV5-8 with TRBJ2-5, with D perhaps matching TRBD2 (6 bases). Trimming took 6 bases from V and 4 from J, leaving 19 bases between them. Per germline, CDR1 SGHTS and CDR2 YDEGEE. This CDR3 contains 15 residues. Full variable domain (missing parts from reference TRBV5-8 and TRBJ2-5): EAGVTQSPTHLIKTRGQQATLRCSPISGHTSVYWYQQALGLGLQFLLWYDEGEERNRGNFPPRFSGRQFPNYSSELNVNALELEDSALYLCASTRRGRVGETQYFGPGTRLLVL.

This sequence joins TRBV9 and TRBJ1-4; unclear D gene. This CDR3 has 14 amino acids. V dropped 2 bases and J dropped 7 bases, with 12 bases sitting between them. In germline, CDR1 is SGDLS, CDR2 YYNGEE. CDR3 loop: CASSVTWGSEKLFF. The CDR3, as DNA: TGTGCCAGCAGCGTTACATGGGGTAGTGAAAAACTGTTTTTT.

The CDR3 sequence is CASSQSARETDTQYF. CDR3 bases: TGTGCCAGCAGCCAATCGGCTCGGGAGACAGATACGCAGTATTTT. The chain has TRBV6-2 or TRBV6-3 and TRBJ2-3; perhaps TRBD2 as D (6 bases). The CDR3 has 15 amino acids. Germline assignment: CDR1 MNHEY and CDR2 SVGEGT. V lost 6 bases and J lost 3, with 16 bases in between.

V and J are TRBV7-9 and TRBJ2-5; D possibly corresponds to TRBD1 (6 bases). Germline lookup yields CDR1 SEHNR and CDR2 FQNEAQ (reference sequence). Trimming stripped 5 bases from V and 5 bases from J, with 12 bases between. The CDR3 has 13 residues. CDR3 amino acids: CASSKTGSETQYF. The CDR3 nucleotides are TGTGCCAGCAGCAAGACAGGATCGGAGACCCAGTACTTC.

The chain couples TRBV4-2 to TRBJ1-3; possibly TRBD1 for D (5 bases). The CDR3 has 18 residues. Germline CDR1 LGHNA, CDR2 YNFKEQ. V was shortened by 0 bases and J by 2 bases, with 17 bases between the two germline ends. CDR3 loop: CASSQDPTGQGTGNTIYF. The CDR3 DNA follows: TGTGCCAGCAGCCAAGACCCCACGGGGCAGGGTACTGGAAACACCATATATTTT.

The chain uses TRBV27 and TRBJ2-7, with TRBD1 identical over 7 bases. Trimming at V came to 5 bases and at J to 0 bases, leaving 7 bases not matched to a gene. CDR1 MNHEY and CDR2 SMNVEV come from the germline V gene (reference sequence). The CDR3 has 15 amino acids. The CDR3 nucleotides read TGTGCCAGCAGTCCTGACAGGGCCTTCTCCTACGAGCAGTACTTC. This sequence encodes CASSPDRAFSYEQYF.

This clone appeared once. The V and J genes are TRBV15 and TRBJ1-1; no clear D gene. The CDR3 contains 16 residues. CDR1 and CDR2 from the germline V gene are LNHNV and YYDKDF (reference sequence). V lost 5 bases to trimming and J lost 1 base, with 17 bases between them. The DNA of the CDR3 is TGTGCCACCAGCCCCCGAAGTGGGTCGGGGAACACTGAAGCTTTCTTT. It yields the protein CATSPRSGSGNTEAFF. The entire variable domain, with the rest obtained from reference TRBV15 and TRBJ1-1, is as follows: DAMVIQNPRYQVTQFGKPVTLSCSQTLNHNVMYWYQQKSSQAPKLLFHYYDKDFNNEADTPDNFQSRRPNTSFCFLDIRSPGLGDTAMYLCATSPRSGSGNTEAFFGQGTRLTVV.

The CDR3 protein is CASSLGDLTDTQYF. The CDR3 nucleotides are TGTGCCAGCAGCTTGGGGGACCTCACAGATACGCAGTATTTT. The chain employs TRBV7-6 and TRBJ2-3; D tentatively fits TRBD1 or TRBD2 (5 bases each). The CDR3 extends over 14 amino acids. The V end was cut by 3 bases, the J end by 2 bases, with 9 bases between. Germline V gene data show CDR1 as SGHVS and CDR2 as FNYEAQ.

This clone was counted once. The V and J genes are TRBV28 and TRBJ2-7; tentatively, D is TRBD1 (5 bases). The CDR3 spans 12 residues. Germline V lookup: CDR1 MDHEN, CDR2 SYDVKM. The V and J ends lost 7 bases and 4 bases respectively, with 11 bases between them. Here the CDR3 reads CASTDRKYEQYF. The CDR3 DNA sequence: TGTGCCAGCACAGACAGAAAGTACGAGCAGTACTTC.